This T cell receptor beta chain came from a study of CXCR3-negative and CXCR3-positive naive CD8 T cells. The overall study: Every library held about 1.5 +/- 0.3 million TRB reads, and the total came to around 130 million. Findings of the study overall: Greater hydrophobicity was found in TRB CDR3s of CXCR3-positive naive cells than of CXCR3-negative naive cells. With respect to TRBV-TRBJ usage, naive CXCR3-negative and CXCR3-positive cells were similar; memory differed. High diversity, comparable across both naive subsets, contrasted with much lower diversity in memory CD8+ cells.

UMI-tagged TRB cDNA libraries were built via 5' RACE. TCRdb reworked the 5' RACE reads into one entry per CDR3 protein, no DNA. The data show some 140,000 distinct CDR3 sequences, and the top ten clones hold nearly 0.5%. The CDR3 has 15 amino acids. With regard to this clonotype: Its antigen is not known.

This clonotype originated in a human donor in good health. Some clones in this sample may be carry-over from other donors' samples. The chain combines TRBV12-3 or TRBV12-4 with TRBJ1-6; TCRdb calls TRBD1, which cannot be checked without DNA. The sequencing sample was made of naive CXCR3+ CD8+ T cells from blood. Subset meaning: CD45RO-CCR7+CD27+CD95- naive CD8+ T cells expressing CXCR3 (TNR3+). CDR3 protein: CASSALGQINSPLHF.